These 8 T cell receptor beta chains came from one sample sequenced in a study of blood T cell repertoires in COVID-19. Assay: immunoSEQ multiplex PCR; the TCRdb copy retains only in-frame clones and omits some. The data show about 150,000 clones, with roughly 83% seen just once and roughly 4.9% held by the top ten. The sequencing sample was made of PBMCs or T cells enriched from blood (not recorded which). The receptors stem from a man aged 70-80 years who had been exposed to COVID-19.

The chain links TRBV5-1 to TRBJ1-2; perhaps TRBD1 as D (5 bases). Trimming left V 2 bases short and J 8 bases short, with 25 bases between. Per the germline V gene, CDR1 is SGHRS and CDR2 is YFSETQ. CDR3 length: 17 residues. DNA of the CDR3: TGCGCCAGCAGCTTCGGTTCGGCGGGGGTTCCTCCAGGGGGCTACACCTTC. It specifies CASSFGSAGVPPGGYTF.

The sample holds many counts of this clone. V and J are TRBV5-1 and TRBJ2-7, with a weak D call TRBD1 (6 bases). Germline values: CDR1 SGHRS, CDR2 YFSETQ. V lost 4 bases and J lost 6, with 26 bases in between. The CDR3 spans 17 residues. The CDR3 spells CASSLGDGAPKGVEQYF. CDR3 DNA sequence: TGCGCCAGCAGCCTAGGAGACGGGGCTCCTAAGGGGGTCGAGCAGTACTTC.

The chain uses TRBV5-1 and TRBJ2-1; a weak D match, TRBD2 (5 bases). Trimming removed 4 bases from V and 2 bases from J, with 10 bases in between. The CDR3 contains 14 residues. Germline V gene lookup returns CDR1 SGHRS and CDR2 YFSETQ. Here the CDR3 DNA reads TGCGCCAGCAGCGCCGACGGGACCTACAATGAGCAGTTCTTC. Translated, it gives CASSADGTYNEQFF. The full variable domain, rest sourced from reference TRBV5-1 and TRBJ2-1, is KAGVTQTPRYLIKTRGQQVTLSCSPISGHRSVSWYQQTPGQGLQFLFEYFSETQRNKGNFPGRFSGRQFSNSRSEMNVSTLELGDSALYLCASSADGTYNEQFFGPGTRLTVL.

There are a few counts of this clone. The genes are TRBV28 and TRBJ1-2, with 9 bases identical to TRBD1. The CDR3 length is 15 residues. Germline values: CDR1 MDHEN, CDR2 SYDVKM. The J segment lost 4 bases and the V segment lost 3 bases, leaving 6 bases of the junction unmatched. In nucleotides, the CDR3 is TGTGCCAGCAGTTTCCCGACAGGGGGAGGCTATGGCTACACCTTC. It translates to CASSFPTGGGYGYTF.

This clone has a handful of counts. The V gene is TRBV15, the J gene TRBJ2-1; perhaps TRBD1 as D (6 bases). The CDR3 is 15 residues long. Germline CDR1 is LNHNV and CDR2 is YYDKDF (reference sequence). V was cut by 5 bases and J by 9 bases, with 20 bases left in between. CDR3 protein: CATSPGASLGGEQFF. CDR3 in DNA: TGTGCCACCAGCCCCGGGGCGTCCCTAGGGGGTGAGCAGTTCTTC.

The chain combines TRBV10-3 with TRBJ2-3, with TRBD2 matching 7 bases. CDR3 length: 13 amino acids. CDR1 and CDR2 from the germline V gene are ENHRY and SYGVKD. V shed 6 bases and J 6 bases; nucleotides not matched to a gene: 6. This CDR3 reads CAISTGEGDTQYF. CDR3 nucleotide sequence: TGTGCCATCAGCACGGGGGAGGGCGATACGCAGTATTTT.

The chain recombines TRBV18 with TRBJ2-7; 11 bases map to TRBD1. CDR3 length equals 16 residues. J gave up 6 bases and V 5 bases, and 12 bases lay outside the gene matches. Germline CDR1 is KGHSH and CDR2 is LQKENI. CDR3 loop: CASSEGQGELGSEQYF. For the CDR3, the DNA is TGTGCCAGCTCAGAGGGACAGGGGGAACTAGGAAGCGAGCAGTACTTC. Supplemented by reference TRBV18 and TRBJ2-7, the full variable domain reads NAGVMQNPRHLVRRRGQEARLRCSPMKGHSHVYWYRQLPEEGLKFMVYLQKENIIDESGMPKERFSAEFPKEGPSILRIQQVVRGDSAAYFCASSEGQGELGSEQYFGPGTRLTVT.

This sequence joins TRBV7-2 and TRBJ1-4; maybe TRBD1 (6 bases). The CDR3 is 15 amino acids. Germline CDR1 reads SGHTA; CDR2 reads FQGNSA. V dropped 5 bases and J dropped 6 bases, with 16 bases sitting between them. The CDR3 loop is CASSTYREGDEKLFF. CDR3 coding DNA: TGTGCCAGCAGCACTTACAGGGAGGGAGATGAAAAACTGTTTTTT.